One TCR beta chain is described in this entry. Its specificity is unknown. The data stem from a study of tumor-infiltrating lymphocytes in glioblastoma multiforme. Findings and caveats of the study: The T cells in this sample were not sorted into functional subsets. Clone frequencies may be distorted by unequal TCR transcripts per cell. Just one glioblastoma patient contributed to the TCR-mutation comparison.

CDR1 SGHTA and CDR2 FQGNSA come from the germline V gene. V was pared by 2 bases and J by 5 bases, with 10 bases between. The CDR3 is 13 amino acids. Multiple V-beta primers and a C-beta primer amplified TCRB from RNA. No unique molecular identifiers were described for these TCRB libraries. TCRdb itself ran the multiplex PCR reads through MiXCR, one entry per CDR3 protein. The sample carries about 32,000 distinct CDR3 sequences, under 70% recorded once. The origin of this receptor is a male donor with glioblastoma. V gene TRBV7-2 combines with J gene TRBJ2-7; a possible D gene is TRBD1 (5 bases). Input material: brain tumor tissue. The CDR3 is CASSLPGKDEQYF. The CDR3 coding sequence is TGTGCCAGCAGCTTACCAGGGAAGGACGAGCAGTACTTC.